The 32 T cell receptor beta chains below come from one sample, sequenced in a study of shared clonotypes between healthy human individuals. The protocol was immunoSEQ multiplex PCR, while the TCRdb copy is restricted to in-frame clones and leaves out a portion. The sample contains around 1.9 million clones, around 93% of which appear only once. Only CD45RO-negative cells positively selected for CCR7 counted as naive CD8 cells, so terminally differentiated effector memory CD45RA+ cells were excluded. The sequencing sample was made of naive CD8+ T cells from PBMCs. These TCRs come from a man aged 18 to 30 in good health. Some clones in this sample may be carry-over from other donors' samples.

The V and J genes are TRBV19 and TRBJ2-1; TRBD1 is a possible D gene (6 bases). Germline V gene lookup returns CDR1 LNHDA and CDR2 SQIVND (reference sequence). The germline V and J ends were trimmed by 6 bases and 3 bases, with 12 bases remaining between them. This CDR3 region has 14 residues. The DNA for the CDR3 is TGTGCCAGTAGGGCACAGGGCTTCTACAATGAGCAGTTCTTC. It specifies CASRAQGFYNEQFF.

This clone was recorded only once. The chain is built from TRBV7-3 and TRBJ2-3, with 16 bases aligning to TRBD2. Germline V gene sequence: CDR1 SGHTA, CDR2 FQGTGA. The CDR3 covers 19 residues. V dropped 4 bases and J dropped 2; count of bases not matched to a gene: 9. The CDR3 is CASSYAPGLAGGITDTQYF. CDR3 in DNA: TGTGCCAGCAGCTACGCGCCGGGACTAGCGGGAGGGATCACAGATACGCAGTATTTT. The whole variable domain, remainder taken from reference TRBV7-3 and TRBJ2-3, is GAGVSQTPSNKVTEKGKYVELRCDPISGHTALYWYRQSLGQGPEFLIYFQGTGAADDSGLPNDRFFAVRPEGSVSTLKIQRTERGDSAVYLCASSYAPGLAGGITDTQYFGPGTRLTVL.

The chain carries TRBV28 and TRBJ1-2, with D tentatively TRBD1 (6 bases). Germline CDR1 reads MDHEN; CDR2 reads SYDVKM. The CDR3 spans 16 residues. The germline V and J ends were trimmed by 4 bases and 5 bases, with 20 bases remaining between them. The CDR3 spells CASSSISGTPNYGYTF. The CDR3 bases are TGTGCCAGCAGTTCCATATCCGGGACACCCAATTATGGCTACACCTTC.

The table lists this clone with a count of one. CDR3: CASSQTSGSTDTQYF. The DNA for the CDR3 is TGCGCCAGCAGCCAAACTAGCGGGAGCACAGATACGCAGTATTTT. The chain uses TRBV4-1 and TRBJ2-3, with 9 bases fitting TRBD2. The CDR3 runs 15 residues. From germline, CDR1 is MGHRA and CDR2 YSYEKL. Trimming removed 2 bases from V and 0 bases from J; junction bases left unmatched: 0.

In DNA form, the CDR3 reads TGTGCCAGCAGCCAAGAATCCCCGAGAAGCGGGAGTTCGTTAAATGAGCAGTTCTTC. Protein: CASSQESPRSGSSLNEQFF. The chain employs TRBV4-2 and TRBJ2-1; 8 bases agree with TRBD2. V dropped 0 bases and J dropped 7; count of bases not matched to a gene: 17. Germline V gene sequence: CDR1 LGHNA, CDR2 YNFKEQ. The length of the CDR3 is 19 residues.

The V and J genes are TRBV19 and TRBJ2-2; D gene ambiguous. Trimming took off 3 bases at V and 7 bases at J, with 9 bases between the two ends. The CDR3 consists of 13 residues. Germline loops: CDR1 LNHDA, CDR2 SQIVND (reference sequence). The CDR3, as DNA: TGTGCCAGTAGTATCCTGGGGAACGGGGAGCTGTTTTTT. This encodes CASSILGNGELFF.

The rearrangement joins TRBV4-2 to TRBJ2-2; TRBD1 matches 7 bases. V gave up 1 base and J gave up 2 bases; unmatched junction bases: 4. CDR1 and CDR2 from the germline V gene are LGHNA and YNFKEQ. The CDR3 totals 16 residues. Written as DNA, the CDR3 is TGTGCCAGCAGCCAAGTGGGGACAGTCAACACCGGGGAGCTGTTTTTT. It translates to CASSQVGTVNTGELFF.

The DNA for the CDR3 is TGTGCCAGCAGCTTAGCGCGTAATGTCCTAGCGGGCCCAGATACGCAGTATTTT. Amino acid sequence: CASSLARNVLAGPDTQYF. The chain combines TRBV7-9 with TRBJ2-3; 8 bases line up with TRBD2. Trimming at V came to 0 bases and at J to 4 bases, leaving 12 bases not matched to a gene. Germline V gene data show CDR1 as SEHNR and CDR2 as FQNEAQ (reference sequence). The CDR3 is made up of 18 amino acids.

In the case of this clone: In the same sample, other DNA sequences code for this CDR3. In DNA form, the CDR3 reads TGCGCCAGCAGCTTGGGCCGGACGGTCTACGAGCAGTACTTC. Translated: CASSLGRTVYEQYF. V is TRBV5-1 and J is TRBJ2-7; D remains ambiguous. The CDR3 length is 14 residues. From germline, CDR1 is SGHRS and CDR2 YFSETQ. The V end was cut by 0 bases, the J end by 3 bases, with 10 bases between.

The table lists this clone with a few counts. CDR3 sequence (DNA): TGCGCCAGCAGCTTGTTTTCGGGCAAGAACACTGAAGCTTTCTTT. It yields the protein CASSLFSGKNTEAFF. The chain links TRBV5-1 to TRBJ1-1; no reliable D call. The CDR3 has 15 residues. Germline CDR1 is SGHRS and CDR2 is YFSETQ. The V and J ends lost 1 base and 1 base respectively, with 11 bases between them.

The chain links TRBV27 to TRBJ1-1; D possibly corresponds to TRBD1 (6 bases). In germline, CDR1 is MNHEY, CDR2 SMNVEV (reference sequence). The V and J ends lost 5 bases and 5 bases respectively, with 24 bases between them. This CDR3 is 17 amino acids long. The CDR3 protein is CASSLASRGGAGTEAFF. CDR3 bases: TGTGCCAGCAGTCTCGCCTCCCGGGGGGGGGCAGGAACTGAAGCTTTCTTT.

The chain combines TRBV7-9 with TRBJ2-7; perhaps D is TRBD1 or TRBD2 (5 bases each). In germline, CDR1 is SEHNR, CDR2 FQNEAQ (reference sequence). The CDR3 is 15 residues long. Trimming took off 4 bases at V and 4 bases at J, with 17 bases between the two ends. CDR3 protein: CASSSGHTGAYEQYF. CDR3 sequence (DNA): TGTGCCAGCAGCTCCGGACACACCGGGGCTTACGAGCAGTACTTC.

The chain joins TRBV5-1 to TRBJ1-4; 7 bases align to TRBD1. CDR3 size: 17 residues. V shed 0 bases, J shed 4 bases, and the junction held 9 bases outside the gene matches. Germline V gene sequence: CDR1 SGHRS, CDR2 YFSETQ. The CDR3 protein is CASSLEATGFGNEKLFF. CDR3 nucleotides: TGCGCCAGCAGCTTGGAGGCGACAGGGTTCGGTAATGAAAAACTGTTTTTT. The full variable domain, with the rest looked up from reference TRBV5-1 and TRBJ1-4, is KAGVTQTPRYLIKTRGQQVTLSCSPISGHRSVSWYQQTPGQGLQFLFEYFSETQRNKGNFPGRFSGRQFSNSRSEMNVSTLELGDSALYLCASSLEATGFGNEKLFFGSGTQLSVL.

The rearrangement joins TRBV7-8 to TRBJ1-1; weak D call: TRBD1 (6 bases). CDR1 and CDR2 (germline): SGHVS, FQNEAQ. This CDR3 comprises 18 residues. Trimming stripped 5 bases from V and 0 bases from J, with 22 bases between. CDR3 amino acids: CASSRGGDIWRMNTEAFF. Written as DNA, the CDR3 is TGTGCCAGCAGCCGAGGCGGGGACATTTGGCGAATGAACACTGAAGCTTTCTTT.

This rearrangement joins TRBV4-1 to TRBJ2-7; 10 bases are a match to TRBD1. Trimming at V came to 2 bases and at J to 1 base, leaving 5 bases not matched to a gene. Germline CDR1 and CDR2: MGHRA and YSYEKL. The CDR3 totals 16 residues. The DNA of the CDR3 is TGCGCCAGCAGCCAACTCAGGACAGGGGGTTCCTACGAGCAGTACTTC. The encoded protein is CASSQLRTGGSYEQYF.

The chain combines TRBV5-4 with TRBJ2-3; TRBD2 matches at 7 bases. The V segment lost 2 bases and the J segment 5 bases; nucleotides outside the gene matches: 8. This CDR3 has 15 residues. CDR1 is SGHNT and CDR2 is YYREEE in the germline V gene (reference sequence). CDR3 amino acids: CASSFRGGEVDTQYF. CDR3 DNA sequence: TGTGCCAGCAGCTTCCGCGGGGGAGAGGTAGATACGCAGTATTTT.

This chain joins TRBV9 and TRBJ2-2; maybe TRBD2 (5 bases). Germline V gene data show CDR1 as SGDLS and CDR2 as YYNGEE. V was clipped by 0 bases and J by 3 bases, with 12 bases between them. This CDR3 is built from 16 residues. CDR3 in amino acids: CASSVAEVKDTGELFF. The CDR3 coding sequence is TGTGCCAGCAGCGTAGCGGAGGTCAAGGACACCGGGGAGCTGTTTTTT.

In this sample, this clone turned up once. The chain is built from TRBV4-3 and TRBJ1-1; D gene uncertain. From germline, CDR1 is LGHNA and CDR2 YSLEER. The CDR3 length is 15 residues. V gave up 0 bases and J gave up 10 bases, with 18 bases separating them. CDR3 sequence reads: CASSQDDKQWGGAFF. CDR3 coding DNA: TGCGCCAGCAGCCAAGACGATAAACAGTGGGGAGGAGCTTTCTTT.

The chain recombines TRBV4-1 with TRBJ1-2; D may be TRBD1 (5 bases). The V gene lost 4 bases and the J gene lost 4 bases, with 10 bases spanning the gap. This CDR3 region has 13 residues. The V gene's germline CDR1 is MGHRA and CDR2 YSYEKL. As DNA, the CDR3 is TGCGCCAGCAGCCCAGGGCCCCGCTATGGCTACACCTTC. Translation: CASSPGPRYGYTF.

J is TRBJ2-7 and V is TRBV19; 7 nucleotides line up with TRBD1. In germline, CDR1 is LNHDA, CDR2 SQIVND (reference sequence). The CDR3 has 12 residues. Trimming removed 5 bases from V and 6 bases from J; junction bases left unmatched: 4. CDR3 bases: TGTGCCAGTAGTCCTGACAGGGCCGAGCAGTACTTC. Translated, it gives CASSPDRAEQYF.

This clone has only one observation. The chain links TRBV27 to TRBJ2-7; TRBD1 might be the D (5 bases). The germline V and J ends were trimmed by 4 bases and 0 bases, with 16 bases remaining between them. The CDR3 covers 16 residues. Germline-derived CDR1 and CDR2 are MNHEY and SMNVEV (reference sequence). The CDR3 DNA is TGTGCCAGCAGTTCGCCAACAGGAAGTATCTCCTACGAGCAGTACTTC. Residues: CASSSPTGSISYEQYF.

V gene TRBV19 combines with J gene TRBJ1-1; D remains unclear. V shed 0 bases and J shed 5 bases, with 13 bases lying between them. The CDR3 totals 15 residues. The germline V gene has CDR1 LNHDA and CDR2 SQIVND (reference sequence). CDR3 loop: CASSIDPTGRTEAFF. For the CDR3, the DNA is TGTGCCAGTAGTATAGACCCAACCGGGAGGACTGAAGCTTTCTTT. Full variable domain (remainder filled in from reference TRBV19 and TRBJ1-1): DGGITQSPKYLFRKEGQNVTLSCEQNLNHDAMYWYRQDPGQGLRLIYYSQIVNDFQKGDIAEGYSVSREKKESFPLTVTSAQKNPTAFYLCASSIDPTGRTEAFFGQGTRLTVV.

The chain is built from TRBV18 and TRBJ1-5; weak D call: TRBD1 (5 bases). CDR1 is KGHSH and CDR2 is LQKENI in the germline V gene. This CDR3 is built from 15 residues. The V and J ends lost 3 bases and 2 bases respectively, with 11 bases between them. The DNA of the CDR3 is TGTGCCAGCTCACCGGCCGGGACGGGCAATCAGCCCCAGCATTTT. It specifies CASSPAGTGNQPQHF.

CDR3 DNA sequence: TGCAGTGGTAGTGGCGGCAATGAGCAGTTCTTC. It yields the protein CSGSGGNEQFF. The rearrangement links TRBV20-1 to TRBJ2-1; D uncertain. Germline V gene sequence: CDR1 DFQATT, CDR2 SNEGSKA (reference sequence). The germline V and J ends were trimmed by 7 bases and 6 bases, with 10 bases remaining between them. The length of the CDR3 is 11 residues.

With respect to this clone: At the DNA level, this CDR3 is encoded by other sequences in the same sample as well. The V and J genes are TRBV28 and TRBJ2-7; D is unresolved. CDR1 and CDR2 (germline): MDHEN, SYDVKM. V was cut by 5 bases and J by 0 bases, with 11 bases left in between. This CDR3 has 14 residues. The CDR3 region is CASSRTGSSYEQYF. The CDR3 DNA reads TGTGCCAGCAGTCGGACGGGTAGCTCCTACGAGCAGTACTTC.

With respect to this clone: Mismatch with germline at one junction end may stem from a read error. J is TRBJ2-7 and V is TRBV7-2, with TRBD1 matching over 8 bases. This CDR3 spans 12 amino acids. Looked up from germline, CDR1 is SGHTA and CDR2 is FQGNSA. CDR3 in amino acids: CASSSWTGTFQF. For the CDR3, the DNA is TGTGCCAGCAGCTCCTGGACAGGGACTTTCCAGTTC.

The chain employs TRBV27 and TRBJ2-3, with D perhaps TRBD1 (6 bases). The germline V and J ends were trimmed by 2 bases and 1 base, with 13 bases remaining between them. CDR1 and CDR2 from the germline V gene are MNHEY and SMNVEV (reference sequence). This CDR3 comprises 16 residues. CDR3 loop: CASSLGTRFRTDTQYF. The DNA of the CDR3 is TGTGCCAGCAGTTTAGGGACAAGATTCCGCACAGATACGCAGTATTTT.

This clone was recorded once. The chain employs TRBV7-8 and TRBJ2-1; 7 positions match TRBD1. The germline V gene encodes CDR1 SGHVS and CDR2 FQNEAQ. Losses at the gene ends were 9 bases for V and 8 bases for J; bases not matched to a gene: 13. The CDR3 totals 14 residues. For the CDR3, the DNA is TGTGCCAGTCAGACAGGGTCTATCTTTGATGAGCAGTTCTTC. Translation gives CASQTGSIFDEQFF.

The V gene is TRBV5-1, the J gene TRBJ2-1; tentative D call: TRBD2 (6 bases). Germline CDR1 is SGHRS and CDR2 is YFSETQ. V was trimmed by 3 bases and J by 10 bases, leaving 11 bases between them. The CDR3 is 12 residues long. The CDR3: CASSSTRLEQFF. CDR3 bases: TGCGCCAGCAGCTCGACTAGACTCGAGCAGTTCTTC.

Turning to this clone: Other nucleotide sequences from this sample produce the same CDR3. V usage is TRBV9 and J usage is TRBJ1-3, with unresolved D. Germline V lookup: CDR1 SGDLS, CDR2 YYNGEE. The CDR3 sequence is 13 residues long. Trimming cost V 0 bases and J 4 bases, with 5 bases left between them. This chain's CDR3 is CASSVGGGNTIYF. Written as DNA, the CDR3 is TGTGCCAGCAGCGTAGGAGGGGGAAACACCATATATTTT.

This sequence joins TRBV6-5 and TRBJ2-3; 11 bases agree with TRBD1. V was pared by 7 bases and J by 4 bases, with 1 base of the junction left unmatched. Germline V gives CDR1 MNHEY, CDR2 SVGAGI. The CDR3 runs to 13 residues. As DNA, the CDR3 is TGTGCCAGCAAGGACAGGGGGCCAGATACGCAGTATTTT. The encoded protein is CASKDRGPDTQYF.

This chain connects TRBV10-3 to TRBJ2-7, with 9 nucleotides matching TRBD1. Germline CDR1 and CDR2: ENHRY and SYGVKD. V gave up 10 bases and J gave up 7 bases; unmatched junction bases: 14. This CDR3 contains 14 residues. CDR3 sequence: CASRGGQGLEEQYF. The CDR3 DNA reads as TGTGCCAGTCGAGGTGGACAGGGGCTCGAGGAGCAGTACTTC.